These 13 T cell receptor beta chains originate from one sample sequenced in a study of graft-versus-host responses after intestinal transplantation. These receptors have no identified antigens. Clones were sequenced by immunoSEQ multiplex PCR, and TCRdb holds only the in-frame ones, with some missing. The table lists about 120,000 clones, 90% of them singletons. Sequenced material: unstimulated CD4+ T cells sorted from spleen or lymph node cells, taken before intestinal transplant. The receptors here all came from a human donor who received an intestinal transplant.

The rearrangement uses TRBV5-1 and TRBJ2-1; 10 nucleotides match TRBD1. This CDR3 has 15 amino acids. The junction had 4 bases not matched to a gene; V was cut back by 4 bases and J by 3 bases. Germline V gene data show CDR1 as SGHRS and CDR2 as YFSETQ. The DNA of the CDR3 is TGCGCCAGCAGCCCTGGACAGGGGGACTACAATGAGCAGTTCTTC. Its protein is CASSPGQGDYNEQFF.

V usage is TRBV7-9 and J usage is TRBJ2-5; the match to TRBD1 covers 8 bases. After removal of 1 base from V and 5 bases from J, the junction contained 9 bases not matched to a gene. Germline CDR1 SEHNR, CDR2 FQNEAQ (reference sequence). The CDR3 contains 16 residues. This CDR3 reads CASSLVRTGGYETQYF. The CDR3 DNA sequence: TGTGCCAGCAGCTTAGTGAGAACAGGGGGGTATGAGACCCAGTACTTC. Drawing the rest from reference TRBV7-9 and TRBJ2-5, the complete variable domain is DTGVSQNPRHKITKRGQNVTFRCDPISEHNRLYWYRQTLGQGPEFLTYFQNEAQLEKSRLLSDRFSAERPKGSFSTLEIQRTEQGDSAMYLCASSLVRTGGYETQYFGPGTRLLVL.

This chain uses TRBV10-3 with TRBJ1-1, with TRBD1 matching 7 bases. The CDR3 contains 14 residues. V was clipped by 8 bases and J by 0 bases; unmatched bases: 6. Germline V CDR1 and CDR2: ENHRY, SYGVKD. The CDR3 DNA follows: TGTGCCATCCGAACGACAGGGTTGAACACTGAAGCTTTCTTT. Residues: CAIRTTGLNTEAFF.

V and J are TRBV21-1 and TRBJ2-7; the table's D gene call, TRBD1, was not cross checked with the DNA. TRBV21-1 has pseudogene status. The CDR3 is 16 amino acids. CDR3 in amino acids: CASSIPSPGQSYEQYF. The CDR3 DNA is TGTGCCAGCAGCATTCCCTCGCCGGGACAGAGCTACGAGCAGTACTTC.

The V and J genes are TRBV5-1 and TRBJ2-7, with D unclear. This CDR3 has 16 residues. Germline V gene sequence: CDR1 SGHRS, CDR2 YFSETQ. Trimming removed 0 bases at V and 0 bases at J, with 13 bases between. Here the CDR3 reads CASSLAGSLASYEQYF. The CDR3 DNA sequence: TGCGCCAGCAGCTTGGCCGGGTCCCTGGCCTCCTACGAGCAGTACTTC.

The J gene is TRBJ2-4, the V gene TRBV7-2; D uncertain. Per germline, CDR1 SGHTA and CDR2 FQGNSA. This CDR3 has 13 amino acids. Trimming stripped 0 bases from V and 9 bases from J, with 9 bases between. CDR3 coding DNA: TGTGCCAGCAGCTTAGCGATCTCTAGCATTCAGTACTTC. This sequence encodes CASSLAISSIQYF.

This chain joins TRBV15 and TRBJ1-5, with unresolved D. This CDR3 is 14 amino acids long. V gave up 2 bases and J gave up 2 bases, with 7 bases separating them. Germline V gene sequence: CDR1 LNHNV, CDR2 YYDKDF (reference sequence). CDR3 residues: CATSRSSRNQPQHF. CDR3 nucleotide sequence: TGTGCCACCAGCAGATCATCCCGCAATCAGCCCCAGCATTTT.

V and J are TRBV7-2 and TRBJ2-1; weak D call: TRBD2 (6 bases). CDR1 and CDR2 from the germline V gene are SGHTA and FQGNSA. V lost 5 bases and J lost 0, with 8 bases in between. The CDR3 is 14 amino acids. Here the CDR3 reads CASSPGSSYNEQFF. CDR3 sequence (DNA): TGTGCCAGCAGCCCCGGGAGCTCCTACAATGAGCAGTTCTTC.

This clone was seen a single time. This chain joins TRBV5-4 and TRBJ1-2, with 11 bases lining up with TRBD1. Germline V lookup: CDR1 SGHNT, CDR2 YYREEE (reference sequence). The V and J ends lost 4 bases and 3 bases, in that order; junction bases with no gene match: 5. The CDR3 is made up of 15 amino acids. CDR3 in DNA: TGTGCCAGCAGCGTAGGACAGGGGGCTGACTATGGCTACACCTTC. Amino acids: CASSVGQGADYGYTF.

The DNA of the CDR3 is TGTGCCAGCAGTCCGGGGGGGCGCCGAGAGACCCAGTACTTC. Amino acids: CASSPGGRRETQYF. The V call is TRBV28, the J call TRBJ2-5; TRBD2 agrees at 8 bases. The CDR3 loop spans 14 amino acids. The germline V gene encodes CDR1 MDHEN and CDR2 SYDVKM. With V trimmed by 5 bases and J by 4 bases, 6 bases remained unmatched.

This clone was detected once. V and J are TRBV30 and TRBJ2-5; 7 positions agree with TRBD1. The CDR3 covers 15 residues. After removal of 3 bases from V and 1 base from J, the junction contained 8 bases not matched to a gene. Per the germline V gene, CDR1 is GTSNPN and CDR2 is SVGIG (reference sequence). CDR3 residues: CAWRDRDRGQETQYF. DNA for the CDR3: TGTGCCTGGAGGGATAGGGACAGAGGCCAAGAGACCCAGTACTTC.

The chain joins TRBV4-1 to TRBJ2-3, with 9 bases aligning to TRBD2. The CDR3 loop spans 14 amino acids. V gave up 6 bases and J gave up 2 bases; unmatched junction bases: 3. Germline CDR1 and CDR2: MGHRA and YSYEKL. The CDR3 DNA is TGCGCCAGCAGTAGCGGGGGCCTCACAGATACGCAGTATTTT. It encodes CASSSGGLTDTQYF.

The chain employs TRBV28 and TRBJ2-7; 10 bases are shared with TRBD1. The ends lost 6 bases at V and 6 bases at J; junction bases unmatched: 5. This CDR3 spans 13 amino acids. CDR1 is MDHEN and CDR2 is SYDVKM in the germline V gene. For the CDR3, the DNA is TGTGCCAGCAGCCCAGACAGGGGGCGCGAGCAGTACTTC. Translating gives CASSPDRGREQYF.